These T cell receptor beta chains were read from a single sample in a study of T cells in Graves' hyperthyroidism and ophthalmopathy. Each CDR3 protein is one row after TCRdb ran MiXCR on the multiplex PCR reads. The repertoire includes over 90,000 distinct CDR3 sequences, 47% of them detected once, and roughly 24% sits in the top ten. The sample taken for sequencing was blood. The receptors originated from a man between 40 and 49 years old with Graves' hyperthyroidism. CDR3s include the opening cysteine and the closing phenylalanine or tryptophan. The D gene is left open where the match is weak. Expanded clones are given a class, and other clones once, few, many or no size at all.

J: TRBJ2-7; V: TRBV10-3; size: -; D: -; CDR3: CAISARAGETMQYF; DNA: TGTGCCATCAGTGCTAGGGCAGGGGAGACTATGCAGTACTTC
J: TRBJ2-5; V: TRBV11-3; size: many; D: -; CDR3: CASSKVIDQETQYF; DNA: TGTGCCAGCAGCAAGGTAATCGACCAAGAGACCCAGTACTTC
J: TRBJ2-1; V: TRBV6-2/TRBV6-3; size: many; D: TRBD2; CDR3: CASTSPGRNEQFF; DNA: TGTGCCAGCACCTCTCCCGGGAGGAATGAGCAGTTCTTC
J: TRBJ1-3; V: TRBV6-5; size: many; D: -; CDR3: CASRDSGNTIYF; DNA: TGTGCCAGCCGGGACTCTGGAAACACCATATATTTT
J: TRBJ1-6; V: TRBV6-5; size: many; D: -; CDR3: CASTEGGAGPNSPLHF; DNA: TGTGCCAGCACGGAGGGTGGGGCAGGACCTAATTCACCCCTCCACTTT
J: TRBJ1-1; V: TRBV5-1; size: -; D: -; CDR3: CTSSLLGPRDTGAFF; DNA: TGCACCAGCAGCTTGCTGGGACCCAGGGACACTGGAGCTTTCTTT
J: TRBJ2-1; V: TRBV2; size: once; D: TRBD2; CDR3: CASSPAGGRAVLNEQFF; DNA: TGTGCCAGCTCACCTGCGGGCGGGAGGGCCGTCCTCAATGAGCAGTTCTTC
J: TRBJ2-1; V: TRBV5-6; size: many; D: TRBD2; CDR3: CASSSLAGGYNEQFF; DNA: TGTGCCAGCAGCTCACTAGCGGGGGGCTACAATGAGCAGTTCTTC
J: TRBJ2-7; V: TRBV5-1; size: many; D: TRBD1; CDR3: CASSLRGQGAYEQYF; DNA: TGCGCCAGCAGCTTACGGGGACAGGGGGCCTACGAGCAGTACTTC
J: TRBJ2-2; V: TRBV12-3/TRBV12-4; size: many; D: -; CDR3: CASSRSGVTGELFF; DNA: TGTGCCAGCAGTCGGTCAGGGGTCACCGGGGAGCTGTTTTTT
J: TRBJ2-1; V: TRBV11-3; size: many; D: TRBD2; CDR3: CASSLDLGLAGANEQFF; DNA: TGTGCCAGCAGCTTAGATCTAGGACTAGCGGGAGCCAATGAGCAGTTCTTC
J: TRBJ2-7; V: TRBV7-2; size: once; D: -; CDR3: CASSLRGAYEQYF; DNA: TGTGCCAGCAGCTTACGGGGGGCTTACGAGCAGTACTTC
J: TRBJ2-7; V: TRBV12-5; size: many; D: TRBD1; CDR3: CASRQASGGLGEQYF; DNA: TGTGCTAGTCGTCAGGCGTCAGGGGGCTTGGGCGAGCAGTACTTC
J: TRBJ1-5; V: TRBV28; size: few; D: -; CDR3: CASSPIDRNQPQHF; DNA: TGTGCCAGCAGTCCAATTGACAGAAATCAGCCCCAGCATTTT
J: TRBJ2-7; V: TRBV20-1; size: -; D: TRBD2; CDR3: CSASGREGRRYEQYF; DNA: TGCAGTGCCAGCGGCCGGGAGGGCCGGAGGTACGAGCAGTACTTC
J: TRBJ2-7; V: TRBV6-5; size: many; D: -; CDR3: CASSLWDKNF; DNA: TGTGCCAGCAGTTTATGGGATAAGAACTTC
J: TRBJ2-7; V: TRBV10-3; size: -; D: TRBD1; CDR3: CAISESKLQGALEQYF; DNA: TGTGCCATCAGTGAGTCGAAACTTCAGGGGGCCCTCGAGCAGTACTTC
J: TRBJ2-2; V: TRBV11-2; size: many; D: -; CDR3: CASSSLSHLLGGELFF; DNA: TGTGCCAGCAGCTCCCTCTCACACCTACTGGGCGGGGAGCTGTTTTTT
J: TRBJ2-7; V: TRBV5-8; size: many; D: -; CDR3: CASSLGQVPYEQYF; DNA: TGTGCCAGCAGCTTGGGACAGGTACCCTACGAGCAGTACTTC
J: TRBJ1-2; V: TRBV11-3; size: many; D: -; CDR3: CASSSGRRDPRYTF; DNA: TGTGCCAGCAGCTCCGGGCGCCGCGACCCCCGGTACACCTTC
J: TRBJ1-2; V: TRBV9; size: -; D: TRBD1; CDR3: CASSLQGAWGGYTF; DNA: TGTGCCAGCAGCCTACAGGGGGCATGGGGTGGCTACACCTTC
J: TRBJ2-5; V: TRBV7-2; size: -; D: TRBD1; CDR3: CASSSLGQGDQTQYF; DNA: TGTGCCAGCAGCTCCCTGGGACAGGGGGATCAGACCCAGTACTTC
J: TRBJ2-7; V: TRBV9; size: -; D: -; CDR3: CASSPLGTGGKSEQYF; DNA: TGTGCCAGCAGCCCCTTGGGGACTGGCGGGAAAAGCGAACAGTACTTC
J: TRBJ1-2; V: TRBV19; size: many; D: -; CDR3: CASTPAGPYGYTF; DNA: TGTGCCAGTACCCCAGCCGGGCCCTATGGCTACACCTTC
J: TRBJ2-1; V: TRBV28; size: few; D: -; CDR3: CASSFDAGPYNEQFF; DNA: TGTGCCAGCAGTTTCGATGCAGGCCCCTACAATGAGCAGTTCTTC
J: TRBJ2-7; V: TRBV20-1; size: many; D: TRBD1; CDR3: CSASRGQAQSSYEQYF; DNA: TGCAGTGCTAGCCGTGGACAGGCGCAAAGCTCCTACGAGCAGTACTTC
J: TRBJ1-5; V: TRBV19; size: many; D: -; CDR3: CASTVLQGNQPQHF; DNA: TGTGCCAGCACCGTCTTACAGGGTAATCAGCCCCAGCATTTT
J: TRBJ1-5; V: TRBV29-1; size: medium-sized; D: -; CDR3: CSVVTTGNQPQHF; DNA: TGCAGCGTAGTGACTACGGGCAATCAGCCCCAGCATTTT
J: TRBJ1-5; V: TRBV7-1; size: -; D: TRBD1; CDR3: CASSSAAGGQPQHF; DNA: TGTGCCAGCAGCTCCGCGGCAGGGGGTCAGCCCCAGCATTTT
J: TRBJ2-7; V: TRBV30; size: few; D: TRBD1; CDR3: CAWSKGQGVDEQYF; DNA: TGTGCCTGGAGCAAGGGACAGGGAGTGGACGAGCAGTACTTC
J: TRBJ1-1; V: TRBV19; size: many; D: -; CDR3: CASSSAGRPTEAFF; DNA: TGTGCCAGTAGCTCGGCCGGGAGGCCAACTGAAGCTTTCTTT
J: TRBJ2-5; V: TRBV5-1; size: -; D: TRBD2; CDR3: CASSPPLAGLETQYF; DNA: TGCGCCAGTAGCCCCCCCCTAGCGGGACTGGAGACCCAGTACTTC
J: TRBJ1-2; V: TRBV9; size: many; D: -; CDR3: CASSSRWGYGYTF; DNA: TGTGCCAGCAGCTCTAGATGGGGGTATGGCTACACCTTC
J: TRBJ2-1; V: TRBV24-1; size: many; D: TRBD2; CDR3: CATGLAGGSQFF; DNA: TGTGCCACCGGACTAGCGGGAGGGAGTCAGTTCTTC
J: TRBJ1-5; V: TRBV7-9; size: -; D: -; CDR3: CASSRTFRGYEQPQHF; DNA: TGTGCCAGCAGCCGGACGTTCAGGGGCTACGAGCAGCCCCAGCATTTT
J: TRBJ2-3; V: TRBV7-2; size: many; D: -; CDR3: CASSRTQVTDTQYF; DNA: TGTGCCAGCAGCCGAACCCAGGTCACAGATACGCAGTATTTT
J: TRBJ2-5; V: TRBV6-1; size: many; D: -; CDR3: CASPSFETQYF; DNA: TGTGCCAGCCCCAGTTTTGAGACCCAGTACTTC
J: TRBJ1-1; V: TRBV5-1; size: many; D: TRBD1; CDR3: CASSLFQGARTEAFF; DNA: TGCGCCAGCAGCTTGTTCCAGGGGGCGCGAACTGAAGCTTTCTTT
J: TRBJ2-1; V: TRBV29-1; size: -; D: TRBD2; CDR3: CSVGTSGNEQFF; DNA: TGCAGCGTCGGGACTAGCGGGAATGAGCAGTTCTTC
J: TRBJ2-5; V: TRBV10-3; size: once; D: TRBD1; CDR3: CAISRDRIQETQYF; DNA: TGTGCCATCAGTAGGGACAGGATCCAAGAGACCCAGTACTTC
J: TRBJ2-7; V: TRBV6-5; size: -; D: TRBD2; CDR3: CASSYREEGNEQYF; DNA: TGTGCCAGCAGCTACCGGGAGGAAGGGAACGAGCAGTACTTC
J: TRBJ1-5; V: TRBV24-1; size: many; D: -; CDR3: CATSGPFGPPQHF; DNA: TGTGCCACCAGTGGACCCTTCGGGCCGCCCCAGCATTTT
J: TRBJ2-3; V: TRBV7-2; size: -; D: -; CDR3: CASSQDAGGRPLSTDTQYF; DNA: TGTGCCAGCAGCCAAGATGCCGGGGGGCGCCCCCTTAGCACAGATACGCAGTATTTT
J: TRBJ1-4; V: TRBV12-5; size: many; D: -; CDR3: CASGKSGLNEKLFF; DNA: TGTGCTAGTGGTAAATCGGGGTTAAATGAAAAACTGTTTTTT
J: TRBJ2-1; V: TRBV7-2; size: -; D: -; CDR3: CASSLGAAINEQFF; DNA: TGTGCCAGCAGCTTAGGGGCAGCTATCAATGAGCAGTTCTTC
J: TRBJ2-7; V: TRBV15; size: -; D: TRBD1; CDR3: CATSTGGSTRRSSYEQYF; DNA: TGTGCCACCAGTACAGGGGGTTCGACTCGTAGGAGCTCCTACGAGCAGTACTTC
J: TRBJ2-5; V: TRBV19; size: -; D: TRBD1; CDR3: CASSTGTGLSQETQYF; DNA: TGTGCCAGTAGTACCGGGACAGGGCTAAGCCAAGAGACCCAGTACTTC
J: TRBJ1-5; V: TRBV20-1; size: many; D: -; CDR3: CSAQFGGAQHF; DNA: TGCAGTGCCCAGTTTGGCGGGGCCCAGCATTTT
J: TRBJ1-2; V: TRBV5-5; size: many; D: -; CDR3: CASSLVTVKGDGYTF; DNA: TGTGCCAGCAGCTTGGTGACTGTTAAGGGCGACGGCTACACCTTC
J: TRBJ2-3; V: TRBV24-1; size: -; D: -; CDR3: CATSVSKGSGTDTQYF; DNA: TGTGCCACCAGTGTTAGTAAGGGGAGTGGCACAGATACGCAGTATTTT
J: TRBJ2-1; V: TRBV7-2; size: many; D: TRBD2; CDR3: CASSLLAGGYNEQFF; DNA: TGTGCCAGCAGCCTTCTAGCGGGAGGCTACAATGAGCAGTTCTTC
J: TRBJ1-3; V: TRBV5-1; size: few; D: TRBD1; CDR3: CASSLMGQNSGNTIYF; DNA: TGCGCCAGCAGCTTAATGGGACAGAACTCTGGAAACACCATATATTTT
J: TRBJ2-3; V: TRBV29-1; size: -; D: TRBD2; CDR3: CSVEVAGGLYSDTQYF; DNA: TGCAGCGTTGAAGTAGCGGGAGGGCTTTACTCAGATACGCAGTATTTT
J: TRBJ2-1; V: TRBV7-9; size: many; D: TRBD2; CDR3: CASSLTHGLAGLDNEQFF; DNA: TGTGCCAGCAGTCTCACACACGGACTAGCGGGTCTTGACAATGAGCAGTTCTTC
J: TRBJ2-1; V: TRBV7-2; size: many; D: TRBD2; CDR3: CASRGTSGRAGNEQFF; DNA: TGTGCCAGCAGGGGGACTAGCGGGAGGGCAGGGAATGAGCAGTTCTTC